The sequence of this TCR beta chain was determined in a study of blood T cell repertoires in COVID-19. The CDR3 runs 16 residues. From germline, CDR1 is SGHNT and CDR2 YYREEE (reference sequence). Trimming stripped 0 bases from V and 4 bases from J, with 16 bases between. Across 20 to 25 US areas, participants ranged in age from about 18 to 90 years. Participant-reported clinical history was the basis for cohort assignment. Per the original methods: Amplification of reference gene primers provided the estimated nucleated cell counts. Using immunoSEQ multiplex PCR, the repertoire was profiled, and TCRdb retains in-frame clones only, with some absent. The V and J calls and clone size were taken over from that table, and D and trimming were inferred from the DNA. The sample records nearly 200,000 clones, about 80% being singletons.

This clonotype was obtained from a man aged 35-49 years who had recovered from COVID-19. This sequence joins TRBV5-4 and TRBJ2-5; tentatively, D is TRBD2 (6 bases). Sequencing used PBMCs or T cells enriched from blood (not recorded which). CDR3 sequence reads: CASSLDIMRGGETQYF. CDR3 coding DNA: TGTGCCAGCAGCTTGGACATCATGCGGGGTGGAGAGACCCAGTACTTC.